Shown below are 29 T cell receptor beta chains from a single sample sequenced in a study of technical replicates of blood from a handful of donors (TCRdb year 2017). Receptor amplification or capture employed the immunoSEQ multiplex PCR assay. In its TCRdb copy, this immuneACCESS table keeps in-frame sequences only and misses some clones. Where compared with another copy, unresolved V genes explain less than half of these, and the others have no known cause. The sample table lists around 79,000 clones, 91% of them with a count of one. The ten largest account for about 0.4% of the sample. Sequences were obtained from T cells isolated from PBMCs. Receptor source: a human donor in good health. Some clones in this sample may be carry-over from other donors' samples.

The genes are TRBV5-4 and TRBJ2-7; tentative D call: TRBD2 (5 bases). Germline CDR1 and CDR2: SGHNT and YYREEE (reference sequence). The length of the CDR3 is 13 residues. Between the trimmed V and J ends, which lost 4 bases and 3 bases, there was a span of 11 bases. The CDR3 coding sequence is TGTGCCAGCAGCCCTCGGGATCACTACGAGCAGTACTTC. It translates to CASSPRDHYEQYF.

This clone was detected only once. The V gene is TRBV6-1, the J gene TRBJ1-6; no firm D call. The germline gives CDR1 MNHNS, CDR2 SASEGT. The ends were cut back, 2 bases at V and 0 bases at J, with 5 bases in the middle. The CDR3 has 15 residues. DNA of the CDR3: TGTGCCAGCAGTGAAATGAGCTCCTATAATTCACCCCTCCACTTT. This gives the protein CASSEMSSYNSPLHF.

The table lists this clone with a count of one. This rearrangement joins TRBV5-4 to TRBJ1-5, with 9 bases that match TRBD1. With 3 bases clipped from V and 4 bases from J, the junction kept 2 bases outside the gene matches. Germline loops: CDR1 SGHNT, CDR2 YYREEE (reference sequence). This CDR3 spans 14 amino acids. In DNA, the CDR3 is TGTGCCAGCAGCTCCGGGACAGGGAATCAGCCCCAGCATTTT. It codes for CASSSGTGNQPQHF.

This rearrangement joins TRBV27 to TRBJ2-4; 7 bases line up with TRBD1. The V and J ends lost 5 bases and 0 bases, in that order; junction bases with no gene match: 10. This CDR3 contains 17 residues. Germline assignment: CDR1 MNHEY and CDR2 SMNVEV (reference sequence). The CDR3 DNA sequence: TGTGCCAGCAGTCCCTCCCTGGACAGGCTAGCCAAAAACATTCAGTACTTC. Residues: CASSPSLDRLAKNIQYF.

This rearrangement joins TRBV10-3 to TRBJ2-7; a weak D match, TRBD1 (6 bases). CDR1 is ENHRY and CDR2 is SYGVKD in the germline V gene. Trimming removed 2 bases from V and 0 bases from J, with 14 bases in between. The CDR3 totals 16 residues. For the CDR3, the DNA is TGTGCCATCAGTGAGAAGGTGACAGGTAGCTCCTACGAGCAGTACTTC. It is translated as CAISEKVTGSSYEQYF.

The CDR3 here is CASSPAVKEQFF. Written as DNA, the CDR3 is TGCGCCAGCAGCCCGGCGGTTAAGGAGCAGTTCTTC. This chain joins TRBV4-1 and TRBJ2-1; D unclear. Germline CDR1 MGHRA, CDR2 YSYEKL. V dropped 4 bases and J dropped 10 bases, with 11 bases sitting between them. This CDR3 has 12 amino acids.

The gene calls are TRBV4-2 and TRBJ2-2; D call uncertain. CDR1 is LGHNA, CDR2 YNFKEQ, per germline. Between the trimmed V and J ends, which lost 4 bases and 2 bases, there was a span of 11 bases. The CDR3 consists of 15 residues. The CDR3 nucleotides are TGTGCCAGCAGCCCCACACTACAAAACACCGGGGAGCTGTTTTTT. It codes for CASSPTLQNTGELFF.

This chain uses TRBV29-1 with TRBJ2-1; D perhaps matches TRBD2 (5 bases). Germline V lookup: CDR1 SQVTM, CDR2 ANQGSEA. Between the trimmed V and J ends, which lost 4 bases and 4 bases, there was a span of 8 bases. This CDR3 has 12 amino acids. The CDR3: CSVGETYNEQFF. In DNA form, the CDR3 reads TGCAGCGTTGGGGAGACATACAATGAGCAGTTCTTC.

This chain joins TRBV30 and TRBJ2-3; 7 nucleotides align to TRBD2. The CDR3 consists of 14 residues. The J segment lost 1 base and the V segment lost 6 bases, leaving 7 bases of the junction unmatched. CDR1 and CDR2 from the germline V gene are GTSNPN and SVGIG (reference sequence). CDR3 loop: CACQRDQRTDTQYF. DNA for the CDR3: TGTGCCTGCCAGCGGGACCAACGCACAGATACGCAGTATTTT.

The chain joins TRBV27 to TRBJ2-5, with 7 nucleotides matching TRBD2. CDR1 and CDR2 (germline): MNHEY, SMNVEV (reference sequence). The CDR3 length is 14 residues. The trim removed 5 bases at V and 1 base at J, leaving 4 bases unmatched. CDR3 region: CASSPWTSQETQYF. Written as DNA, the CDR3 is TGTGCCAGCAGTCCATGGACTAGCCAAGAGACCCAGTACTTC.

This clone was counted a single time. This chain links TRBV5-1 with TRBJ1-4, with unresolved D. Trimming pared 6 bases from V and 7 bases from J, leaving 13 bases between. Germline lookup yields CDR1 SGHRS and CDR2 YFSETQ. This CDR3 contains 13 residues. This CDR3 is CASKEGEREKLFF. CDR3 bases: TGCGCCAGCAAGGAGGGAGAACGTGAAAAACTGTTTTTT.

In this sample, this clone turned up once. V is TRBV19 and J is TRBJ1-2, with D perhaps matching TRBD1 (5 bases). Trimming removed 11 bases from V and 7 bases from J, with 14 bases in between. The CDR3 contains 11 residues. Germline CDR1 reads LNHDA; CDR2 reads SQIVND (reference sequence). CDR3 protein: CAGRGKSGYTF. DNA of the CDR3: TGTGCCGGGCGGGGGAAATCTGGCTACACCTTC. Complete variable domain (other parts from reference TRBV19 and TRBJ1-2): DGGITQSPKYLFRKEGQNVTLSCEQNLNHDAMYWYRQDPGQGLRLIYYSQIVNDFQKGDIAEGYSVSREKKESFPLTVTSAQKNPTAFYLCAGRGKSGYTFGSGTRLTVV.

The chain couples TRBV30 to TRBJ2-1, with D possibly being TRBD2 (6 bases). Between the trimmed V and J ends, which lost 1 base and 8 bases, there was a span of 24 bases. Germline V gene data show CDR1 as GTSNPN and CDR2 as SVGIG (reference sequence). The CDR3 sequence is 17 residues long. CDR3 bases: TGTGCCTGGAGTGCCCCCTCTCTGGGCGGGGCGTACGATGAGCAGTTCTTC. Translating it yields CAWSAPSLGGAYDEQFF.

The V and J genes are TRBV11-2 and TRBJ2-7, with TRBD2 identical over 9 bases. This CDR3 has 15 residues. Germline values: CDR1 SGHAT, CDR2 FQNNGV. The ends lost 1 base at V and 1 base at J; junction bases unmatched: 2. The CDR3 sequence is CASSLGLADSYEQYF. CDR3 nucleotide sequence: TGTGCCAGCAGCTTAGGACTAGCGGATTCCTACGAGCAGTACTTC.

This clone was picked up one time. The chain joins TRBV5-1 to TRBJ2-1; D is unclear. The length of the CDR3 is 12 residues. Germline CDR1 is SGHRS and CDR2 is YFSETQ. Trimming cost V 2 bases and J 6 bases, with 6 bases left between them. CDR3 amino acids: CASSFSSNEQFF. The CDR3 nucleotides read TGCGCCAGCAGCTTCAGTTCCAATGAGCAGTTCTTC.

The CDR3 spells CASSLSRGKIYTF. The CDR3 bases are TGTGCCAGCAGTTTATCGCGGGGGAAGATCTACACCTTC. This chain joins TRBV27 and TRBJ1-2; D possibly corresponds to TRBD1 (5 bases). Trimming removed 0 bases from V and 10 bases from J, with 12 bases in between. This CDR3 has 13 amino acids. Germline V gene data show CDR1 as MNHEY and CDR2 as SMNVEV (reference sequence).

This clone has only one observation. The chain links TRBV28 to TRBJ2-1; D is perhaps TRBD1 (6 bases). V was clipped by 3 bases and J by 8 bases, with 14 bases between them. Looked up from germline, CDR1 is MDHEN and CDR2 is SYDVKM. The length of the CDR3 is 14 residues. In DNA form, the CDR3 reads TGTGCCAGCAGTTTCAGGGGAATTATGGATGAGCAGTTCTTC. This codes for CASSFRGIMDEQFF.

V usage is TRBV5-1 and J usage is TRBJ1-4, with D possibly TRBD1 on 5 matching bases. V shed 4 bases and J shed 8 bases, with 15 bases lying between them. Per the germline V gene, CDR1 is SGHRS and CDR2 is YFSETQ. The CDR3 sequence is 14 residues long. The CDR3 spells CASSQGPSGEKLFF. The DNA of the CDR3 is TGCGCCAGCAGCCAGGGCCCCAGCGGGGAAAAACTGTTTTTT. The full variable domain, completed using reference TRBV5-1 and TRBJ1-4, is KAGVTQTPRYLIKTRGQQVTLSCSPISGHRSVSWYQQTPGQGLQFLFEYFSETQRNKGNFPGRFSGRQFSNSRSEMNVSTLELGDSALYLCASSQGPSGEKLFFGSGTQLSVL.

The chain couples TRBV10-3 to TRBJ2-1, with 8 bases lining up with TRBD2. CDR1 and CDR2 from the germline V gene are ENHRY and SYGVKD. This CDR3 is built from 16 residues. V dropped 4 bases and J dropped 3; count of bases not matched to a gene: 8. The CDR3 reads CAISGISGEDYNEQFF. CDR3 DNA: TGTGCCATCAGTGGGATTAGCGGGGAGGACTACAATGAGCAGTTCTTC.

The V gene is TRBV9, the J gene TRBJ2-7; TRBD2 aligns across 8 bases. CDR3 length equals 15 residues. Germline CDR1 is SGDLS and CDR2 is YYNGEE. V was clipped by 3 bases and J by 9 bases; unmatched bases: 14. This chain's CDR3 is CASSGHIGGESVQYF. CDR3 nucleotides: TGTGCCAGCAGCGGGCACATCGGGGGGGAGTCTGTGCAGTACTTC.

This clone has only a few counts. J is TRBJ1-5 and V is TRBV10-1, with 7 bases lining up with TRBD1. The CDR3 consists of 14 residues. Germline V gene lookup returns CDR1 WNHNN and CDR2 SYGVQD (reference sequence). V was pared by 6 bases and J by 4 bases, with 6 bases of the junction left unmatched. CDR3 in amino acids: CASRGQVVNQPQHF. The DNA for the CDR3 is TGCGCCAGCAGAGGACAGGTCGTTAATCAGCCCCAGCATTTT.

The genes are TRBV9 and TRBJ2-7, with 8 bases that match TRBD1. V lost 4 bases to trimming and J lost 4 bases; unmatched junction nucleotides: 7. The CDR3 covers 14 residues. The germline V gene has CDR1 SGDLS and CDR2 YYNGEE. For the CDR3, the DNA is TGTGCCAGCAGCCCGTTAGGACAGGGTTACGAGCAGTACTTC. Its protein is CASSPLGQGYEQYF.

The chain has TRBV30 and TRBJ1-3, with 7 bases matching TRBD1. Germline assignment: CDR1 GTSNPN and CDR2 SVGIG (reference sequence). The CDR3 extends over 14 amino acids. J lost 7 bases, V lost 2 bases, and 8 bases had no gene match. CDR3 sequence reads: CAWSPLGQVNTIYF. For the CDR3, the DNA is TGTGCCTGGAGTCCGCTCGGACAGGTGAACACCATATATTTT.

The rearrangement uses TRBV5-4 and TRBJ2-1; D is unresolved. V lost 0 bases, J lost 9 bases, and 10 bases lay in between. The length of the CDR3 is 13 residues. Germline V CDR1 and CDR2: SGHNT, YYREEE (reference sequence). CDR3 sequence reads: CASSLGAVLEQFF. The CDR3 coding sequence is TGTGCCAGCAGCTTGGGGGCCGTCCTTGAGCAGTTCTTC. Combining the CDR3 with reference TRBV5-4 and TRBJ2-1 gives the whole variable domain ETGVTQSPTHLIKTRGQQVTLRCSSQSGHNTVSWYQQALGQGPQFIFQYYREEENGRGNFPPRFSGLQFPNYSSELNVNALELDDSALYLCASSLGAVLEQFFGPGTRLTVL.

This chain joins TRBV11-3 and TRBJ1-5; no firm D call. Germline values: CDR1 SGHNT, CDR2 YENEEA. The CDR3 consists of 13 residues. Trimming took 2 bases from V and 3 from J, leaving 5 bases between them. In nucleotides, the CDR3 is TGTGCCAGCAGCTTACATTTCAATCAGCCCCAGCATTTT. The encoded protein is CASSLHFNQPQHF.

This chain uses TRBV6-6 with TRBJ2-3; 11 positions agree with TRBD1. V was pared by 7 bases and J by 6 bases, with 12 bases of the junction left unmatched. The CDR3 covers 16 residues. Germline V CDR1 and CDR2: MNHNY, SVGAGI (reference sequence). The CDR3 DNA reads as TGTGCCAGCATGGAGTCGGCCGGGACAGGGGGGGATACGCAGTATTTT. It is translated as CASMESAGTGGDTQYF.

This chain links TRBV6-1 with TRBJ2-5; 7 bases are a match to TRBD2. V shed 7 bases and J 1 base; nucleotides not matched to a gene: 6. Germline CDR1 and CDR2: MNHNS and SASEGT. The CDR3 loop spans 14 amino acids. CDR3 nucleotides: TGTGCCAGCACGGGGAGGGCAGCCCAAGAGACCCAGTACTTC. It yields the protein CASTGRAAQETQYF.

V and J are TRBV5-6 and TRBJ1-2; TRBD1 is a possible D gene (6 bases). V was cut by 2 bases and J by 6 bases, with 8 bases left in between. The length of the CDR3 is 12 residues. The germline V gene encodes CDR1 SGHDT and CDR2 YYEEEE. The CDR3 sequence is CASSFGQNGYTF. The CDR3 DNA is TGTGCCAGCAGCTTTGGACAGAATGGCTACACCTTC.

V gene TRBV4-1 combines with J gene TRBJ2-1; unclear D gene. Per the germline V gene, CDR1 is MGHRA and CDR2 is YSYEKL. The CDR3 is 16 amino acids. The V end lost 0 bases, the J end lost 3 bases, and 12 bases lay between the germline ends. The CDR3 nucleotides read TGCGCCAGCAGCCAAGAACTCGCGGCCTACTACAATGAGCAGTTCTTC. It codes for CASSQELAAYYNEQFF.